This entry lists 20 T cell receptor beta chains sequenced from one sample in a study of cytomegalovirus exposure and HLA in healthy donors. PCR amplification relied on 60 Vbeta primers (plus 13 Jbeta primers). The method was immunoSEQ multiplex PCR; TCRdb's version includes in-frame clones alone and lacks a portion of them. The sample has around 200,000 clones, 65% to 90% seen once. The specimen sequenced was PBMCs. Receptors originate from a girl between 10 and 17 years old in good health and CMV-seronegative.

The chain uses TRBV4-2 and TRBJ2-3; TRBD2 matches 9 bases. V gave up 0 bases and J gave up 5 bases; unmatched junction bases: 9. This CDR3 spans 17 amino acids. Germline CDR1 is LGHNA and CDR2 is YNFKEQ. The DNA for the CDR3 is TGTGCCAGCAGCCAAGATCGAGGCGGGGGGGCAGGAGATACGCAGTATTTT. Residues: CASSQDRGGGAGDTQYF.

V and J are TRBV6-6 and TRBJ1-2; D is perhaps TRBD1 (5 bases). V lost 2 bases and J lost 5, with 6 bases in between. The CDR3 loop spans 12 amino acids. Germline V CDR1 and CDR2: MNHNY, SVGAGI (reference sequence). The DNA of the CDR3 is TGTGCCAGCAGTTACAGGGGATATGGCTACACCTTC. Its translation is CASSYRGYGYTF.

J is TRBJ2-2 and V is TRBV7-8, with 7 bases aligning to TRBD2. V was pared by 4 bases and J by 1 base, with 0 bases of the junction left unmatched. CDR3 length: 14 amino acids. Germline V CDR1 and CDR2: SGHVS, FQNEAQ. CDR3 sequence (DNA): TGTGCCAGCAGCTCGGGGGGGAACACCGGGGAGCTGTTTTTT. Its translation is CASSSGGNTGELFF. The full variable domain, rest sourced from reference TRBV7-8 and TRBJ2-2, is GAGVSQSPRYKVAKRGQDVALRCDPISGHVSLFWYQQALGQGPEFLTYFQNEAQLDKSGLPSDRFFAERPEGSVSTLKIQRTQQEDSAVYLCASSSGGNTGELFFGEGSRLTVL.

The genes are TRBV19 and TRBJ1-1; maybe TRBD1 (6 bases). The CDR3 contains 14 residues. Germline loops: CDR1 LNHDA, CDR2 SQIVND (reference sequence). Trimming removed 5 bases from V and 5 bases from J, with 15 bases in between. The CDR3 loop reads CASSSHRVLTEAFF. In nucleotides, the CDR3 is TGTGCCAGTAGTTCCCACAGGGTCTTAACTGAAGCTTTCTTT.

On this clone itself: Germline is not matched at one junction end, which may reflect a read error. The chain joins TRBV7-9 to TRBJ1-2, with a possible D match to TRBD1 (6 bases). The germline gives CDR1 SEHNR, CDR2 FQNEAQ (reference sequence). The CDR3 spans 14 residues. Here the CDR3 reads CAGSSIRDTSGYTF. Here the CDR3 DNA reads TGTGCCGGCAGCTCGATCCGGGACACCAGTGGCTACACCTTC.

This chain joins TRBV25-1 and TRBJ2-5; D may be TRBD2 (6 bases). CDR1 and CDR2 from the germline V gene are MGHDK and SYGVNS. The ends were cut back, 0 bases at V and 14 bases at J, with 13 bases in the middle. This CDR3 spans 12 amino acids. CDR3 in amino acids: CASSEYAGSPYF. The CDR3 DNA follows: TGTGCCAGCAGTGAATACGCGGGAAGCCCTTACTTC.

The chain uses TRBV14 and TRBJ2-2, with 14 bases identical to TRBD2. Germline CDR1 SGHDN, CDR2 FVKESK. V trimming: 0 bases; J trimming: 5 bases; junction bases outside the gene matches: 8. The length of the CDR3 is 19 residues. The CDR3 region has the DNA TGTGCCAGCAGCCAAGATAGGGGGACTAGCGGGAGTTTAACCGGGGAGCTGTTTTTT. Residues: CASSQDRGTSGSLTGELFF.

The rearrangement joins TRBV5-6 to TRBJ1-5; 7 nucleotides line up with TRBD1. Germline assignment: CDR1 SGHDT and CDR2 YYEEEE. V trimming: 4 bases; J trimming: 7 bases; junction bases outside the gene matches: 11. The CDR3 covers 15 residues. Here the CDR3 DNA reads TGTGCCAGCAGCAGGACAGGTTCCGCCCGGCAGCCCCAGCATTTT. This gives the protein CASSRTGSARQPQHF.

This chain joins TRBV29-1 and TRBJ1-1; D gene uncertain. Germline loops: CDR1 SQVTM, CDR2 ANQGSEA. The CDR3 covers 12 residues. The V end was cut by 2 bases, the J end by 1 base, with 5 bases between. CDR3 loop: CSVEWANTEAFF. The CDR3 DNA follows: TGCAGCGTTGAATGGGCGAACACTGAAGCTTTCTTT.

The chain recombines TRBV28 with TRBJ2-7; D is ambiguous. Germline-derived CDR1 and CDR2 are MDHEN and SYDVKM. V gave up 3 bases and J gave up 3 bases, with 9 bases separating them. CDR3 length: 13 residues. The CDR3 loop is CASSFPPGYEQYF. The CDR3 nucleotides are TGTGCCAGCAGTTTCCCCCCGGGCTACGAGCAGTACTTC.

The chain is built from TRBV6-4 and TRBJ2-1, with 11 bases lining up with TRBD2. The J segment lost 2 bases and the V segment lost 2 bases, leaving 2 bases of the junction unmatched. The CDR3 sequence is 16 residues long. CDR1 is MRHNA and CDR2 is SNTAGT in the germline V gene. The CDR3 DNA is TGTGCCAGCAGTGACCAGACTAGCGGGACCTACAATGAGCAGTTCTTC. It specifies CASSDQTSGTYNEQFF.

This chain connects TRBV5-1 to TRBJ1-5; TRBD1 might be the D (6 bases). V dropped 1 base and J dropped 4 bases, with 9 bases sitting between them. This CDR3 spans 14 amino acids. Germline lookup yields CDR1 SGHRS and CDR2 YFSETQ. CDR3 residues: CASSLTGLNQPQHF. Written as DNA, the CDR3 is TGCGCCAGCAGCTTGACAGGGCTGAATCAGCCCCAGCATTTT.

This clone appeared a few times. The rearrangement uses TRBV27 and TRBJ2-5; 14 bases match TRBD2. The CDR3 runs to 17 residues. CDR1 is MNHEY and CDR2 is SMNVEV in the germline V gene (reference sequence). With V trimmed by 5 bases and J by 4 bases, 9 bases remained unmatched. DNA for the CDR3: TGTGCCAGCAGTGCGCAGGGACTAGCGGGAGCTGGAGAGACCCAGTACTTC. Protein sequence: CASSAQGLAGAGETQYF.

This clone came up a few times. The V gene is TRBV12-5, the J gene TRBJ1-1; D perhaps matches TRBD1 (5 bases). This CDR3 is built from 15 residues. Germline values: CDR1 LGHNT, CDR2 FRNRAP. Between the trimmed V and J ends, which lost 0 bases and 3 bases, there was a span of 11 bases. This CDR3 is CASGLVMGLDTEAFF. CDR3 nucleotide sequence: TGTGCTAGTGGTTTGGTAATGGGGCTGGACACTGAAGCTTTCTTT.

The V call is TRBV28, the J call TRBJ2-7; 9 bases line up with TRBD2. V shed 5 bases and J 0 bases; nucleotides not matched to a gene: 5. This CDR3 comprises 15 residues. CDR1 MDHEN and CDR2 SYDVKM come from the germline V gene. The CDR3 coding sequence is TGTGCCAGCAGTGGGACTAGCCCCAGCTCCTACGAGCAGTACTTC. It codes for CASSGTSPSSYEQYF. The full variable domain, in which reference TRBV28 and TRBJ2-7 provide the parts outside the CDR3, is DVKVTQSSRYLVKRTGEKVFLECVQDMDHENMFWYRQDPGLGLRLIYFSYDVKMKEKGDIPEGYSVSREKKERFSLILESASTNQTSMYLCASSGTSPSSYEQYFGPGTRLTVT.

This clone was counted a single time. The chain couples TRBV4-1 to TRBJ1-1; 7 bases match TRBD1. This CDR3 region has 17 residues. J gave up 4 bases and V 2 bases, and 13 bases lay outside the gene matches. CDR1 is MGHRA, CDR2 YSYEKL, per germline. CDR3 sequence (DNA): TGCGCCAGCAGCCAATTTAGTCCCGGACAGGTGGGCACTGAAGCTTTCTTT. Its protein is CASSQFSPGQVGTEAFF.

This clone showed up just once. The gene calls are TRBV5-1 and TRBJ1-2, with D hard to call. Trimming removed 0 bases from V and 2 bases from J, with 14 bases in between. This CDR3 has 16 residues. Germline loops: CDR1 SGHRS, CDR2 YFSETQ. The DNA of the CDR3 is TGCGCCAGCAGCTTGGGGGCCCCGCTTATCAACTATGGCTACACCTTC. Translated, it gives CASSLGAPLINYGYTF.

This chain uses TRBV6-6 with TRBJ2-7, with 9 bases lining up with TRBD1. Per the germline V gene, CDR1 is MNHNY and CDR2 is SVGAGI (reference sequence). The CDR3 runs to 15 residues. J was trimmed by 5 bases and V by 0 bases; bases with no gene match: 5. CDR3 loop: CASSYSWTGAHEQYF. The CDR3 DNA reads TGTGCCAGCAGTTACTCTTGGACAGGGGCCCACGAGCAGTACTTC.

The chain's CDR3 is CASSRPPGGETYGYTF. The CDR3 DNA follows: TGTGCCAGCAGTCGGCCCCCAGGGGGTGAAACCTATGGCTACACCTTC. The gene calls are TRBV28 and TRBJ1-2, with TRBD1 matching 7 bases. Germline V gives CDR1 MDHEN, CDR2 SYDVKM. With 5 bases clipped from V and 4 bases from J, the junction kept 13 bases outside the gene matches. CDR3 length: 16 residues.

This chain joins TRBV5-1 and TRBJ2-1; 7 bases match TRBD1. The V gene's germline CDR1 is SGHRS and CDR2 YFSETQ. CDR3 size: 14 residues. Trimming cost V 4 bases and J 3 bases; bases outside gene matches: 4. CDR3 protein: CASSTGQDYNEQFF. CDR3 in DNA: TGCGCCAGCAGCACCGGACAGGACTACAATGAGCAGTTCTTC.